These 14 T cell receptor beta chains came from one sample sequenced in a study of regulatory T cells in long-lasting Graves disease. Both iRepertoire HTBI primers and Arm-PCR of CDR3 regions were used to build the TCR beta libraries. Using its own MiXCR run on the multiplex PCR reads, TCRdb lists one record per CDR3 protein. The table includes 400,000 to 450,000 distinct CDR3 sequences, roughly a quarter detected once. This sample's time point: persistent/refractory GD, antithyroid drugs over 5 years with positive TRAb. The TCR library was made from RNA that had been extracted from PBMCs in TRIzol. This specimen was peripheral blood mononuclear cells (PBMCs), taken when the disease was refractory, from a patient treated with antithyroid drugs. The receptors here all came from a female donor with Graves disease.

The rearrangement joins TRBV14 to TRBJ1-3; a possible D gene is TRBD1 (5 bases). V dropped 4 bases and J dropped 3 bases, with 10 bases sitting between them. The CDR3 length is 14 residues. Germline V lookup: CDR1 SGHDN, CDR2 FVKESK. The CDR3 is CASSLDSLGNTIYF. CDR3 bases: TGTGCCAGCAGCCTCGACAGTCTTGGAAACACCATATATTTT. Using reference TRBV14 and TRBJ1-3 for the parts outside the CDR3, the full variable domain is EAGVTQFPSHSVIEKGQTVTLRCDPISGHDNLYWYRRVMGKEIKFLLHFVKESKQDESGMPNNRFLAERTGGTYSTLKVQPAELEDSGVYFCASSLDSLGNTIYFGEGSWLTVV.

This clonotype showed up just a few times. The CDR3 loop is CASSELVATTDTQYF. CDR3 in DNA: TGTGCCAGCAGTGAACTGGTAGCGACCACAGATACGCAGTATTTT. The V and J genes are TRBV2 and TRBJ2-3; D perhaps matches TRBD2 (5 bases). This CDR3 contains 15 residues. V was pared by 2 bases and J by 2 bases, with 11 bases between. Germline CDR1 is SNHLY and CDR2 is FYNNEI.

This clonotype turned up a few times. The chain's CDR3 is CASSRLLDRDNEQFF. The CDR3 DNA is TGTGCCAGCAGTCGCCTGTTGGACAGGGACAATGAGCAGTTCTTC. The V call is TRBV6-2 or TRBV6-3, the J call TRBJ2-1, with 8 bases lining up with TRBD1. The CDR3 has 15 amino acids. Germline assignment: CDR1 MNHEY and CDR2 SVGEGT. J gave up 5 bases and V 5 bases, and 8 bases lay outside the gene matches.

V gene TRBV19 combines with J gene TRBJ1-1; 7 bases fit TRBD1. Germline trimming cut 6 bases from V and 0 bases from J; bases unmatched to any gene: 13. CDR1 is LNHDA and CDR2 is SQIVND in the germline V gene (reference sequence). The CDR3 is 17 residues long. CDR3 DNA: TGTGCCAGTAGATGGGGCCGACAGGGTGTGTTGAACACTGAAGCTTTCTTT. It specifies CASRWGRQGVLNTEAFF.

This clonotype occurred a few times. The chain uses TRBV11-2 and TRBJ1-3; D remains ambiguous. Germline values: CDR1 SGHAT, CDR2 FQNNGV. There are 14 residues in the CDR3. Trimming left V 5 bases short and J 4 bases short, with 12 bases between. The CDR3 DNA follows: TGTGCCAGCAGCCCAAATCTCTCCGGAAACACCATATATTTT. It encodes CASSPNLSGNTIYF.

This clonotype occurred many times. The chain recombines TRBV12-3 or TRBV12-4 with TRBJ2-5, with D possibly being TRBD1 (6 bases). This CDR3 contains 13 residues. V was cut by 5 bases and J by 1 base, with 8 bases left in between. CDR3 in amino acids: CASSQGPQETQYF. The DNA of the CDR3 is TGTGCCAGCAGTCAGGGGCCCCAAGAGACCCAGTACTTC.

The V and J genes are TRBV29-1 and TRBJ1-2; 8 bases are shared with TRBD1. This CDR3 has 14 amino acids. The ends lost 3 bases at V and 4 bases at J; junction bases unmatched: 7. Germline CDR1 reads SQVTM; CDR2 reads ANQGSEA. The CDR3 sequence: CSVDDRGYPYGYTF. In DNA, the CDR3 is TGCAGCGTTGACGACAGGGGATACCCCTATGGCTACACCTTC.

The sample holds many counts of this clonotype. The genes are TRBV5-1 and TRBJ2-2, with 7 bases lining up with TRBD2. This CDR3 is 15 amino acids long. Germline lookup yields CDR1 SGHRS and CDR2 YFSETQ. V was pared by 0 bases and J by 6 bases, with 5 bases of the junction left unmatched. In DNA, the CDR3 is TGCGCCAGCAGCTTGGAAAGCGGGAAGGCCGGGGAGCTGTTTTTT. This encodes CASSLESGKAGELFF. The full variable domain, in which reference TRBV5-1 and TRBJ2-2 provide the parts outside the CDR3, is KAGVTQTPRYLIKTRGQQVTLSCSPISGHRSVSWYQQTPGQGLQFLFEYFSETQRNKGNFPGRFSGRQFSNSRSEMNVSTLELGDSALYLCASSLESGKAGELFFGEGSRLTVL.

This chain's CDR3 is CASSLLEGRGGELFF. The CDR3 bases are TGTGCCAGCAGTTTATTAGAGGGTAGGGGCGGGGAGCTGTTTTTT. The gene calls are TRBV12-3 or TRBV12-4 and TRBJ2-2; possibly TRBD1 or TRBD2 for D (5 bases each). The CDR3 extends over 15 amino acids. V was trimmed by 2 bases and J by 7 bases, leaving 14 bases between them.

This clonotype was counted between two and nine times. The rearrangement uses TRBV20-1 and TRBJ1-2; D is ambiguous. The CDR3 contains 12 residues. CDR1 and CDR2 from the germline V gene are DFQATT and SNEGSKA (reference sequence). Between the trimmed V and J ends, which lost 1 base and 8 bases, there was a span of 11 bases. The CDR3 loop is CSARGTRGGYTF. The DNA of the CDR3 is TGCAGTGCTAGAGGGACCCGAGGGGGCTACACCTTC.

This clonotype was counted only a few times. The chain combines TRBV3-1 with TRBJ1-2; D perhaps matches TRBD1 (5 bases). Trimming cost V 1 base and J 6 bases, with 12 bases left between them. The CDR3 totals 14 residues. Germline V lookup: CDR1 LGHDT, CDR2 YNNKEL (reference sequence). DNA for the CDR3: TGTGCCAGCAGCCAAGCTGCAGGGTTAAATGGCTACACCTTC. Translating gives CASSQAAGLNGYTF.

In this sample, this clonotype turned up many times. The chain joins TRBV7-2 to TRBJ1-3; TRBD1 is a possible D gene (6 bases). Per the germline V gene, CDR1 is SGHTA and CDR2 is FQGNSA. The CDR3 is 17 amino acids. V was shortened by 5 bases and J by 4 bases, with 21 bases between the two germline ends. The CDR3 region is CASSLRPGAAGGNTIYF. In DNA, the CDR3 is TGTGCCAGCAGCCTCCGCCCGGGGGCAGCGGGGGGAAACACCATATATTTT.

This clonotype was seen ten or more times. The V gene is TRBV20-1, the J gene TRBJ2-5, with unresolved D. Germline CDR1 DFQATT, CDR2 SNEGSKA (reference sequence). This CDR3 has 13 residues. V was trimmed by 0 bases and J by 4 bases, leaving 9 bases between them. DNA of the CDR3: TGCAGTGCTAGAGATTGGGCCCCAGAGACCCAGTACTTC. Its translation: CSARDWAPETQYF.

The J gene is TRBJ2-7, the V gene TRBV19; 8 bases line up with TRBD1. The V gene end was trimmed by 4 bases and the J gene end by 6 bases; junction bases not matched to a gene: 20. Germline V CDR1 and CDR2: LNHDA, SQIVND (reference sequence). There are 18 residues in the CDR3. The CDR3 sequence is CASSKYLGPGQAYSEQYF. DNA of the CDR3: TGTGCCAGTAGTAAATATCTGGGACCGGGACAGGCCTATAGCGAGCAGTACTTC.